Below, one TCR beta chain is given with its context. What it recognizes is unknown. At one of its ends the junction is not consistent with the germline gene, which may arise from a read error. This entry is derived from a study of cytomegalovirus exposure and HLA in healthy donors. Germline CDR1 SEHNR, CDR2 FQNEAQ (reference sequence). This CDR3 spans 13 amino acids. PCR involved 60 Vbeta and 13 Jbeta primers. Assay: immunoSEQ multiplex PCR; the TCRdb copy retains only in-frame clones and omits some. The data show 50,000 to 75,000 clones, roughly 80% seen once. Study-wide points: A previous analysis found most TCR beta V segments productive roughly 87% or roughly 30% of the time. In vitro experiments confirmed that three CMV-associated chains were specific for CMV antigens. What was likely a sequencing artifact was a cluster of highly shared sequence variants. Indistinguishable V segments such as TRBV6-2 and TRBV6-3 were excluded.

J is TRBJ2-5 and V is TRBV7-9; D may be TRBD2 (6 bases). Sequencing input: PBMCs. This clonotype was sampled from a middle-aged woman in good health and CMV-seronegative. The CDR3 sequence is CASSFGPGEAQYF. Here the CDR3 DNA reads TGTGCCAGCAGCTTTGGACCGGGAGAGGCCCAGTACTTC. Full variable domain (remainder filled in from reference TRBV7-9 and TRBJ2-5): DTGVSQNPRHKITKRGQNVTFRCDPISEHNRLYWYRQTLGQGPEFLTYFQNEAQLEKSRLLSDRFSAERPKGSFSTLEIQRTEQGDSAMYLCASSFGPGEAQYFGPGTRLLVL.